The clone carrying this TCR beta chain was counted between two and nine times. The data belong to a study of blood T cell repertoires in COVID-19. Study overall: The study drew acute and convalescent COVID-19 samples from the United States, Italy and Spain.

This CDR3 region has 17 residues. The trim removed 4 bases at V and 6 bases at J, leaving 13 bases unmatched. From germline, CDR1 is SGHKS and CDR2 YYEKEE (reference sequence). In the original analysis: Counts of nucleated cells, estimated from reference gene primer amplification, were obtained. Clones were sequenced by immunoSEQ multiplex PCR, and TCRdb holds only the in-frame ones, with some missing. V, J and clone size derive from that table, while D and trimming were established from the DNA sequence. This table holds about 160,000 clones, over 70% found once. The sequenced material came from peripheral blood. The clonotype originates from a man between 65 and 85 years old with acute or convalescent COVID-19. V usage is TRBV5-5 and J usage is TRBJ1-5; 10 bases match TRBD1. The CDR3 spells CASSHPNSRDRGQPQHF. DNA of the CDR3: TGTGCCAGCAGCCATCCTAATTCCCGGGACAGGGGTCAGCCCCAGCATTTT.